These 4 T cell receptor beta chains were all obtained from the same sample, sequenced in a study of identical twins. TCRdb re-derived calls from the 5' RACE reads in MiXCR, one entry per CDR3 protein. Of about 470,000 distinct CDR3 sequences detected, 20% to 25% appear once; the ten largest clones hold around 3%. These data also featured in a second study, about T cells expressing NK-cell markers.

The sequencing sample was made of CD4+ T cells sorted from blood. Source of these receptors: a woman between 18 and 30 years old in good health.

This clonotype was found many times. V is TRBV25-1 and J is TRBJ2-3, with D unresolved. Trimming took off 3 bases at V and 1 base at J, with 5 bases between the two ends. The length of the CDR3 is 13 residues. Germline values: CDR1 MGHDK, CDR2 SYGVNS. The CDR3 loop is CASSEAGTDTQYF. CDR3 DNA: TGTGCCAGCAGTGAGGCTGGCACAGATACGCAGTATTTT.

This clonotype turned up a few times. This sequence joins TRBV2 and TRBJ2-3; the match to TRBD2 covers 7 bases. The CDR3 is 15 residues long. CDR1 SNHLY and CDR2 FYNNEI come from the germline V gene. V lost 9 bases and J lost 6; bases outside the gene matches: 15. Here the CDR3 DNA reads TGTGCCAGGAGGGCGGGAGCACCGCCGGGGGATACGCAGTATTTT. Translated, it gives CARRAGAPPGDTQYF. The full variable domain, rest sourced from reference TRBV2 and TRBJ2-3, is EPEVTQTPSHQVTQMGQEVILRCVPISNHLYFYWYRQILGQKVEFLVSFYNNEISEKSEIFDDQFSVERPDGSNFTLKIRSTKLEDSAMYFCARRAGAPPGDTQYFGPGTRLTVL.

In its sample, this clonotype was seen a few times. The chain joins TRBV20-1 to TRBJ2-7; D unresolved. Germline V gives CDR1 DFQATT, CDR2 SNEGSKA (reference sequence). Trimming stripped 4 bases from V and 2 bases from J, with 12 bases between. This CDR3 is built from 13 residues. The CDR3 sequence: CSAIGPRPYEQYF. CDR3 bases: TGCAGTGCTATTGGACCCCGACCCTACGAGCAGTACTTC.

The CDR3 DNA reads TGTGCCAGTACCGAGCTTCTAGACCCGAGCAATCAGCCCCAGCATTTT. As protein: CASTELLDPSNQPQHF. J is TRBJ1-5 and V is TRBV19, with D hard to call. V dropped 7 bases and J dropped 1 base, with 17 bases sitting between them. This CDR3 region has 16 residues. In germline, CDR1 is LNHDA, CDR2 SQIVND (reference sequence).